Shown below are 25 T cell receptor beta chains from a single sample sequenced in a study of Graves' ophthalmopathy and Graves' hyperthyroidism. Beta-chain TCR CDR3 regions were amplified from RNA transcripts. HTBI primers were used in a first-round RT-PCR, which preceded a second-round multiplex PCR. MiXCR was run by TCRdb on the multiplex PCR reads, yielding one entry per CDR3 protein. Here the sample spans approximately 1.2 million distinct CDR3 sequences, about 40% being singletons. Sequencing was done on a sample of peripheral blood or thyroid tissue (not recorded which). These receptors were collected from an adult man with Graves' hyperthyroidism.

This clonotype was observed many times. The junction departs from the called germline gene at one end, perhaps through a read error. The chain employs TRBV14 and TRBJ1-6; possible D gene TRBD1, 6 bases. Germline V gene lookup returns CDR1 SGHDN and CDR2 FVKESK. The CDR3 has 14 amino acids. CDR3 residues: CASSQGQTITPLHF. The DNA of the CDR3 is TGTGCCAGCAGTCAAGGACAGACTATAACTCCCCTCCACTTT.

The genes are TRBV7-9 and TRBJ1-6; 9 nucleotides match TRBD1. With V trimmed by 5 bases and J by 12 bases, 11 bases remained unmatched. The CDR3 consists of 15 residues. The germline gives CDR1 SEHNR, CDR2 FQNEAQ (reference sequence). DNA of the CDR3: TGTGCCAGCAGCGCAGATGGGACAGGGAACCAACCCCTCCACTTT. Translating it yields CASSADGTGNQPLHF.

The CDR3 here is CSAKSNEGGNTIYF. The CDR3 region has the DNA TGCAGTGCTAAGAGTAATGAGGGTGGAAACACCATATATTTT. The chain recombines TRBV20-1 with TRBJ1-3; unclear D gene. V gave up 4 bases and J gave up 3 bases, with 13 bases separating them. Germline V gene sequence: CDR1 DFQATT, CDR2 SNEGSKA (reference sequence). This CDR3 contains 14 residues.

The chain links TRBV12-3 or TRBV12-4 to TRBJ2-2, with D unresolved. The CDR3 length is 9 residues. With 7 bases removed from V and 9 bases from J, the gap between germline ends came to 3 bases. The CDR3 is CASNRELFF. The CDR3, as DNA: TGTGCCAGCAACCGGGAGCTGTTTTTT.

This chain connects TRBV2 to TRBJ1-2; D is perhaps TRBD1 (6 bases). V lost 2 bases and J 7 bases, leaving 20 bases between the germline ends. The germline V gene encodes CDR1 SNHLY and CDR2 FYNNEI. The CDR3 runs to 16 residues. The CDR3 DNA follows: TGTGCCAGCAGTGAACGAGGTAGACAGGCTGTGACTGGCTACACCTTC. This sequence encodes CASSERGRQAVTGYTF.

This clonotype was observed a few times. The chain couples TRBV5-8 to TRBJ2-7; no firm D call. CDR3 length: 14 residues. Per germline, CDR1 SGHTS and CDR2 YDEGEE. V shed 0 bases and J shed 2 bases, with 9 bases lying between them. CDR3 sequence (DNA): TGTGCCAGCAGCTTGGGTCCCAGAACCTACGAGCAGTACTTC. Amino acid sequence: CASSLGPRTYEQYF.

A note on this clonotype: A single base separates this from a much larger clone, so it may be a read error. The gene calls are TRBV9 and TRBJ2-7; D is undetermined. The CDR3 has 12 amino acids. Trimming left V 3 bases short and J 5 bases short, with 9 bases between. CDR1 is SGDLS, CDR2 YYNGEE, per germline. The CDR3 region is CASSAQRDEQYF. The CDR3, as DNA: TGTGCCAGCAGCGCCCAGCGTGACGAGCAGTACTTC.

CDR3 DNA: TGTGCCAGCAGCATCGGACGGATCAATCTTAAACTGTTTTTT. It translates to CASSIGRINLKLFF. The chain employs TRBV5-5 and TRBJ1-4; the D is unclear. V lost 4 bases and J 11 bases, leaving 18 bases between the germline ends. The CDR3 is made up of 14 amino acids. CDR1 is SGHKS and CDR2 is YYEKEE in the germline V gene (reference sequence).

The chain links TRBV14 to TRBJ1-2; D unresolved. Germline loops: CDR1 SGHDN, CDR2 FVKESK. V was pared by 5 bases and J by 5 bases, with 9 bases between. The CDR3 covers 12 residues. The CDR3 nucleotides read TGTGCCAGCAGCGCATGGGGTTATGGCTACACCTTC. It is translated as CASSAWGYGYTF.

V gene TRBV20-1 combines with J gene TRBJ2-7; TRBD2 matches 13 bases. Germline V gene lookup returns CDR1 DFQATT and CDR2 SNEGSKA (reference sequence). V trimming: 0 bases; J trimming: 4 bases; junction bases outside the gene matches: 6. This CDR3 contains 16 residues. The CDR3 loop reads CSARDGLAGAVYEQYF. CDR3 coding DNA: TGCAGTGCTAGAGATGGACTAGCGGGAGCTGTTTACGAGCAGTACTTC.

The V call is TRBV6-6, the J call TRBJ2-2; 8 bases agree with TRBD2. Germline V gives CDR1 MNHNY, CDR2 SVGAGI (reference sequence). V shed 11 bases and J 4 bases; nucleotides not matched to a gene: 6. The CDR3 has 13 residues. The CDR3 DNA follows: TGTGCCGCACGGACTAGCAGCACCGGGGAGCTGTTTTTT. This gives the protein CAARTSSTGELFF.

Concerning this clonotype itself: The final CDR3 position lacks the conserved phenylalanine or tryptophan, pointing to a likely read error. Because the CDR3's place on the DNA is in doubt, the DNA is left out and the CDR3 is given as listed by TCRdb. This chain joins TRBV25-1 and TRBJ2-5. Germline CDR1 reads MGHDK; CDR2 reads SYGVNS. The CDR3 numbers 11 amino acids, ends counted. The CDR3 reads CASSEYRQTNT.

This clonotype was picked up many times. The chain combines TRBV7-8 with TRBJ1-5; the D is unclear. The CDR3 loop spans 14 amino acids. Trimming stripped 5 bases from V and 1 base from J, with 9 bases between. Per germline, CDR1 SGHVS and CDR2 FQNEAQ. CDR3 coding DNA: TGTGCCAGCAGCCCATGGGGAAGCAATCAGCCCCAGCATTTT. Translation gives CASSPWGSNQPQHF.

This clonotype was seen more than once but under ten times. The chain couples TRBV10-3 to TRBJ2-7, with TRBD1 identical over 9 bases. The CDR3 spans 14 residues. CDR1 ENHRY and CDR2 SYGVKD come from the germline V gene. V lost 10 bases, J lost 2 bases, and 9 bases stayed unmatched. CDR3 loop: CASRLGTGTYEQYF. The DNA for the CDR3 is TGTGCCAGCAGACTCGGGACAGGGACCTACGAGCAGTACTTC.

This chain connects TRBV4-1 to TRBJ1-1; D uncertain. CDR1 and CDR2 from the germline V gene are MGHRA and YSYEKL. The CDR3 extends over 15 amino acids. V gave up 3 bases and J gave up 1 base, with 12 bases separating them. CDR3 nucleotides: TGCGCCAGCAGCCATGTTACCTCCGAGAACACTGAAGCTTTCTTT. Translation gives CASSHVTSENTEAFF.

This clonotype was counted many times. The J gene is TRBJ2-5, the V gene TRBV7-2; a weak D match, TRBD2 (5 bases). V was clipped by 1 base and J by 5 bases, with 14 bases between them. This CDR3 is 15 amino acids long. Germline V gives CDR1 SGHTA, CDR2 FQGNSA. The CDR3 DNA sequence: TGTGCCAGCAGCTTAGATGGAAGGGAGAGTGAGACCCAGTACTTC. Protein sequence: CASSLDGRESETQYF.

This clonotype was observed a handful of times. The chain is built from TRBV7-2 and TRBJ2-5; 8 nucleotides line up with TRBD2. Germline values: CDR1 SGHTA, CDR2 FQGNSA. There are 16 residues in the CDR3. Trimming took 5 bases from V and 5 from J; bases not matched to a gene: 13. Here the CDR3 reads CASSKKLVGGGETQYF. CDR3 DNA sequence: TGTGCCAGCAGCAAAAAGCTGGTCGGCGGGGGGGAGACCCAGTACTTC.

This clonotype was recorded many times. J is TRBJ1-2 and V is TRBV7-2, with D unclear. Trimming removed 5 bases from V and 8 bases from J, with 15 bases in between. There are 13 residues in the CDR3. From germline, CDR1 is SGHTA and CDR2 FQGNSA. CDR3 nucleotide sequence: TGTGCCAGCAGCGCCGACGCCGGGAACGGCTACACCTTC. Its translation: CASSADAGNGYTF.

The sample holds many counts of this clonotype. The chain combines TRBV19 with TRBJ2-7; the D gene could be TRBD1 or TRBD2 (5 bases each). The CDR3 covers 12 residues. Trimming stripped 10 bases from V and 3 bases from J, with 13 bases between. Germline V lookup: CDR1 LNHDA, CDR2 SQIVND (reference sequence). CDR3 residues: CATRDLSYEQYF. In nucleotides, the CDR3 is TGTGCCACCCGGGACCTCAGCTACGAGCAGTACTTC.

About this clonotype: Germline is not matched at one junction end, which may reflect a read error. The V call is TRBV10-3, the J call TRBJ2-7; 8 bases line up with TRBD1. In germline, CDR1 is ENHRY, CDR2 SYGVKD. The CDR3 is 17 amino acids. The CDR3 reads CASSYDRGEPENYEQYF. The CDR3 DNA is TGTGCCAGCAGTTACGACAGGGGCGAACCCGAAAACTACGAGCAGTACTTC.

The chain is built from TRBV7-8 and TRBJ1-5; D is undetermined. Germline loops: CDR1 SGHVS, CDR2 FQNEAQ. V lost 4 bases, J lost 11 bases, and 21 bases lay in between. This CDR3 is 15 amino acids long. CDR3 DNA: TGTGCCAGCAGCTCCGTAGCGGGAAGCCGGGAGACCCAGCATTTT. Protein: CASSSVAGSRETQHF.

The gene calls are TRBV28 and TRBJ2-7, with D perhaps given as TRBD1 or TRBD2 (5 bases each). The germline V gene has CDR1 MDHEN and CDR2 SYDVKM. CDR3 size: 13 residues. Trimming shortened V by 6 bases and J by 6 bases, and 15 bases separated the two germline ends. In DNA form, the CDR3 reads TGTGCCAGCAGACCGGGACGTCTGCGCGAGCAGTACTTC. Translating gives CASRPGRLREQYF.

This clonotype was found a few times. With a much larger clone just one base away, this may be a read error. This rearrangement joins TRBV24-1 to TRBJ2-7, with 10 bases identical to TRBD1. Looked up from germline, CDR1 is KGHDR and CDR2 is SFDVKD. The CDR3 has 12 amino acids. This chain's CDR3 is CDTGTGDYEQYF. The CDR3 DNA is TGTGACACCGGGACAGGGGACTACGAGCAGTACTTC.

J is TRBJ2-7 and V is TRBV6-5; weak D call: TRBD1 (5 bases). The germline V and J ends were trimmed by 5 bases and 0 bases, with 11 bases remaining between them. CDR1 MNHEY and CDR2 SVGAGI come from the germline V gene. This CDR3 spans 14 amino acids. In DNA, the CDR3 is TGTGCCAGCAGTAGACAGTTTAGCTCCTACGAGCAGTACTTC. Translating gives CASSRQFSSYEQYF.

This chain joins TRBV7-9 and TRBJ2-7; 10 nucleotides agree with TRBD1. CDR3 size: 16 residues. The V segment lost 1 base and the J segment 5 bases; nucleotides outside the gene matches: 8. Germline V gene sequence: CDR1 SEHNR, CDR2 FQNEAQ (reference sequence). CDR3 in DNA: TGTGCCAGCAGCTTAGTGGCAGGGACAGGGGCTGACGAGCAGTACTTC. Its protein product is CASSLVAGTGADEQYF.